This T cell receptor (beta chain) was captured by sequencing in a study of T cell responses to AZD1222 COVID-19 vaccine. Study-wide points: Targeting of unmutated variant regions was reportedly seen in nearly half of spike-specific TCRs. Just a handful of AZD1222 recipients were seropositive at baseline. Clonal diversity was possibly underestimated, and the donors were mostly white British, with more females.

To note about this clone: Its cognate antigen is unknown.

Germline CDR1 reads SQVTM; CDR2 reads ANQGSEA. The ends lost 4 bases at V and 0 bases at J; junction bases unmatched: 6. The CDR3 length is 15 residues. TCRdb's copy holds only in-frame clones and misses some; the assay was immunoSEQ multiplex PCR. The repertoire holds 200,000 to 300,000 clones, with approximately 95% as singletons. This chain links TRBV29-1 with TRBJ2-3; 8 nucleotides align to TRBD2. Specimen: peripheral blood, collected on day 0 of AZD1222 vaccination. The source is an adult in good health. CDR3 sequence: CSVVLRGGSTDTQYF. In nucleotides, the CDR3 is TGCAGCGTTGTCCTACGGGGGGGAAGCACAGATACGCAGTATTTT.